These T cell receptor beta chains were read from a single sample in a study of shared clonotypes between healthy human individuals. The data were produced by immunoSEQ multiplex PCR, yet TCRdb's version contains in-frame clones alone and is incomplete. This table holds about 490,000 clones, approximately 79% found once. The sample comprised PBMCs. Receptor source: a woman aged 40 to 50 in good health. Some clones in this sample may be carry-over from other donors' samples. Each CDR3 is given with its conserved first and last residue. A D gene is named only where the DNA matches it firmly. Only some rows state a clone size, as once, few, many or a class for expanded clones.

. TRBJ1-4 TRBV7-2 TRBD1 TGTGCCAGCTCCGCGGTAGGGGGCTATAATGAAAAACTGTTTTTT CASSAVGGYNEKLFF
. TRBJ2-5 TRBV5-1 . TGCGCCAGCAGCGATCCGCAAGAGACCCAGTACTTC CASSDPQETQYF
. TRBJ2-7 TRBV28 . TGTGCCAGCAGTTTATCCTTACCCCCAGGATACGAGCAGTACTTC CASSLSLPPGYEQYF
. TRBJ1-1 TRBV4-1 TRBD1 TGCGCCAGCAGCCGCCGACAGGGCCTGAACACTGAAGCTTTCTTT CASSRRQGLNTEAFF
. TRBJ2-2 TRBV18 TRBD2 TGTGCCAGCTCACCACCTAGCGGGAGAACCACCGGGGAGCTGTTTTTT CASSPPSGRTTGELFF
few TRBJ2-7 TRBV9 . TGTGCCAGCAGCCCCCGAGGAGGGGACAGCTCCTACGAGCAGTACTTC CASSPRGGDSSYEQYF
few TRBJ2-5 TRBV5-4 . TGTGCCAGCAGCTCCGACCGTCAAGAGACCCAGTACTTC CASSSDRQETQYF
. TRBJ2-5 TRBV5-1 . TGCGCCAGCAGCTTGGGTCCGGGAGCAGGAGAAGAGACCCAGTACTTC CASSLGPGAGEETQYF
. TRBJ2-3 TRBV28 TRBD2 TGTGCCAGCAGTTGGGCGGGAGGAGGCACAGATACGCAGTATTTT CASSWAGGGTDTQYF
. TRBJ2-7 TRBV7-3 . TGTGCCAGCAGCCCTCGGTCAGGGGTCTCCTACGAGCAGTACTTC CASSPRSGVSYEQYF
. TRBJ2-7 TRBV27 TRBD2 TGTGCCAGCAACCCTATTAGGCTAGCGGGAGGGAGTTACGAGCAGTACTTC CASNPIRLAGGSYEQYF
once TRBJ2-7 TRBV6-6 . TGTGCCAGCAGTTACGGACAGTCCTACGAGCAGTACTTC CASSYGQSYEQYF
. TRBJ1-4 TRBV13 TRBD1 TGTGCCAGCAGCTTAAGGGACAGGGATGAAAAACTGTTTTTT CASSLRDRDEKLFF
few TRBJ2-7 TRBV28 TRBD2 TGTGCCAGCAGAAAGGGACTAGCGGGCTACGAGCAGTACTTC CASRKGLAGYEQYF
. TRBJ2-1 TRBV28 . TGTGCCAGCAGCTCCCCCTATGAGCAGTTCTTC CASSSPYEQFF
. TRBJ1-5 TRBV15 . TGTGCCACCAGCCGTTTCGGGGGCAGCAATCAGCCCCAGCATTTT CATSRFGGSNQPQHF
. TRBJ2-1 TRBV5-1 . TGCGCCAGCAGCTTGGCGTGGACAAGGGGCTCCTACAATGAGCAGTTCTTC CASSLAWTRGSYNEQFF
. TRBJ2-5 TRBV5-1 . TGCGCCAGCAGCCCCGACAGGAGGCAAGAGACCCAGTACTTC CASSPDRRQETQYF
few TRBJ2-7 TRBV4-1 . TGCGCCAGCAGCCCGGCCGAGTCCTCCTACGAGCAGTACTTC CASSPAESSYEQYF
. TRBJ2-3 TRBV7-6 . TGTGCCAGCAGCTTAGATTCAATGGGCAGGTCGCGGACAGATACGCAGTATTTT CASSLDSMGRSRTDTQYF
few TRBJ2-1 TRBV19 TRBD1 TGTGCCAGTAGTAAGGGACAGGGAACCTACAATGAGCAGTTCTTC CASSKGQGTYNEQFF
. TRBJ2-3 TRBV5-1 TRBD2 TGCGCCAGCAGCACCCTGCTAGCGGGAGGGGATACGCAGTATTTT CASSTLLAGGDTQYF
. TRBJ2-3 TRBV13 . TGTGCCAGCAGAACCCGGGCTCGGGGTAACGCAGATACGCAGTATTTT CASRTRARGNADTQYF
once TRBJ1-5 TRBV7-2 . TGTGCCAGCAGCTTAGCAGGGGATCAGCCCCAGCATTTT CASSLAGDQPQHF
. TRBJ2-3 TRBV5-1 TRBD2 TGCGCCAGCTCCCAAATCACGGGAGGAGGGGCAGATACGCAGTATTTT CASSQITGGGADTQYF
. TRBJ1-1 TRBV7-9 . TGTGCCAGCAGCTTAGCGGTCACTGAAGCTTTCTTT CASSLAVTEAFF
. TRBJ2-3 TRBV5-1 . TGCGCCAGCAGCTTAGATAGCGGAGGCACAGATACGCAGTATTTT CASSLDSGGTDTQYF
. TRBJ1-2 TRBV28 . TGTGCCAGCAGGAAGACAGGAGGGCCTAACTATGGCTACACCTTC CASRKTGGPNYGYTF
. TRBJ2-3 TRBV25-1 TRBD1 TGTGCCAGCGCGAGGACAGGGCCCTTCACAGATACGCAGTATTTT CASARTGPFTDTQYF
. TRBJ1-1 TRBV19 . TGTGCCAGTAGTATTAGCGGGCCGAACACTGAAGCTTTCTTT CASSISGPNTEAFF
once TRBJ2-4 TRBV7-2 . TGTGCCAGCAGCTTGGATGCCAAAAACATTCAGTACTTC CASSLDAKNIQYF
few TRBJ1-1 TRBV19 . TGTGCCAGTTTCTCGGACATGAACACTGAAGCTTTCTTT CASFSDMNTEAFF
. TRBJ1-1 TRBV9 TRBD1 TGTGCCAGCAGCAAGGGACAGGGCGCGCCAAACACTGAAGCTTTCTTT CASSKGQGAPNTEAFF
. TRBJ2-1 TRBV9 . TGTGCCAGCAGCGTAGATAGCAGGAGCTCCTACAATGAGCAGTTCTTC CASSVDSRSSYNEQFF
. TRBJ2-7 TRBV28 . TGTGCCACTTTAGGGGTTTCCTACGAGCAGTACTTC CATLGVSYEQYF
. TRBJ2-7 TRBV6-6 . TGTGCCAGCAGTTACTCGTCCGGGGACGAGCAGTACTTC CASSYSSGDEQYF
once TRBJ2-1 TRBV30 . TGTGCCTGGAGTGTACAAGCGGGCTCCCACAATGAGCAGTTCTTC CAWSVQAGSHNEQFF
. TRBJ1-1 TRBV2 . TGTGCCAGCAGTGGAAAAAGAATGAACACTGAAGCTTTCTTT CASSGKRMNTEAFF
once TRBJ1-6 TRBV30 . TGTGCCTGGTCACCGGGTTCACCCCTCCACTTT CAWSPGSPLHF
. TRBJ2-7 TRBV18 . TGTGCCAGCTCACGAGGCCCTAGCGCCGAAAACTCCTACGAGCAGTACTTC CASSRGPSAENSYEQYF
. TRBJ2-2 TRBV7-8 . TGTGCCAGCAGCCTTGGAGGGACAAACACCGGGGAGCTGTTTTTT CASSLGGTNTGELFF
. TRBJ1-2 TRBV5-6 TRBD1 TGTGCCAGCAGAAGGGACAGGGCTAACTATGGCTACACCTTC CASRRDRANYGYTF
. TRBJ2-3 TRBV7-8 . TGTGCCAGCAGCTTACATAACCTGGCTGCAGGGTGGTATTTT CASSLHNLAAGWYF
. TRBJ1-1 TRBV10-2 . TGCGCCAGCAGCCGGACTGGGAACACTGAAGCTTTCTTT CASSRTGNTEAFF
. TRBJ1-3 TRBV28 . TGTGCCAGCAGTCAGATGAGAAACACCATATATTTT CASSQMRNTIYF
. TRBJ1-2 TRBV30 TRBD1 TGTGCCTGGAGTCCAGGGGGCGGCTACACCTTC CAWSPGGGYTF
few TRBJ1-4 TRBV6-5 TRBD1 TGTGCCAGCAGCATGACAGGGTGGAATGAAAAACTGTTTTTT CASSMTGWNEKLFF
few TRBJ2-1 TRBV11-3 . TGTGCCAGCAGCTGGGGTGGTGAGCAGTTCTTC CASSWGGEQFF
once TRBJ2-7 TRBV6-1 . TGTGCCAGCAGTGAAGCGCCGGTAGCGGCCTACGAGCAGTACTTC CASSEAPVAAYEQYF
. TRBJ1-2 TRBV9 TRBD1 TGTGCCAGCAGCCTCGACAGGGTCTACACCTTC CASSLDRVYTF
. TRBJ1-3 TRBV19 . TGTGCCAGTACCCCAGGGCAGCCAGGAAACACCATATATTTT CASTPGQPGNTIYF
. TRBJ2-2 TRBV2 . TGTGCCAGCAGTGTTGGACAAGACACCGGGGAGCTGTTTTTT CASSVGQDTGELFF
many TRBJ1-1 TRBV19 . TGTGCCACTACCCCCTTGGTGGGGGCGTTGGCTTTCTTT CATTPLVGALAFF
. TRBJ2-7 TRBV28 . TGTGCCAGCACACTTGGGGGCAGGGTTGGCGAGCAGTACTTC CASTLGGRVGEQYF
few TRBJ2-7 TRBV10-1 . TGCGCCAGCAGTGAGGCAGGCTACGAGCAGTACTTC CASSEAGYEQYF
. TRBJ1-1 TRBV5-1 . TGCGCCAGCAGCTTGGCAGGGATGAACACTGAAGCTTTCTTT CASSLAGMNTEAFF
. TRBJ1-2 TRBV4-1 TRBD1 TGCGCCAGCAGCCGCCCTGGGACAGATAGGAGGGGCTACACCTTC CASSRPGTDRRGYTF